This entry concerns a single T cell receptor (beta chain). Its cognate antigen is unknown. Deletions cut 4 bases from V and 4 bases from J, with 10 bases between. The CDR3 has 13 residues. The germline V gene encodes CDR1 SQVTM and CDR2 ANQGSEA. This specimen belongs to a study of T cell clones after liver transplantation. Study-level background: Liver transplant recipients had immunosuppression withdrawal attempted within 2 years. Third-party-reactive TCRbeta sequences from pre-transplant mixed lymphocyte reactions served as antigen-independent comparators. Until 12-24 months post-transplant, subjects got standard immunosuppression and no induction. Overall study findings and caveats: Donor-reactive sequences fell more than third party-reactive ones, suggesting partial deletion.

Profiled with immunoSEQ multiplex PCR; TCRdb holds only in-frame clones, not every one. The repertoire holds about 16,000 clones, with more than 75% as singletons. This rearrangement joins TRBV29-1 to TRBJ2-2; D not certain. The source is a human patient who received a liver transplant. Some T cells could come from the graft donor. Specimen: CD8+ T cells from blood, collected roughly 48 months after liver transplant. The CDR3 reads CSVVPKATGELFF. CDR3 nucleotide sequence: TGCAGCGTTGTCCCTAAGGCCACCGGGGAGCTGTTTTTT.